A selection of T cell receptor beta chains follows, all from one sample in a study of identical twins. MiXCR, applied by TCRdb to the 5' RACE reads, yields one record per CDR3 protein. This table has about 530,000 distinct CDR3 sequences, around 24% appearing once. This sample was shared with a second study, whose subject was yellow fever vaccine responses in identical twins.

The sequencing input was CD4+ T cells sorted from blood. The receptor set was obtained from a woman between 18 and 29 years old in good health. Both conserved end residues are part of each CDR3. A D gene is named only where the DNA matches it firmly. For some rows the clone size is stated as once, few or many, or as a class when expanded; others skip it.

>few|.|TRBV12-3/TRBV12-4|TRBJ2-4
CASSSAKNIQYF
TGTGCCAGCAGTTCCGCCAAAAACATTCAGTACTTC
>.|TRBD1|TRBV29-1|TRBJ1-1
CSVKKDRQNTEAFF
TGCAGCGTTAAAAAGGACAGGCAGAACACTGAAGCTTTCTTT
>few|TRBD1|TRBV12-3/TRBV12-4|TRBJ1-1
CASRSWTGLNTEAFF
TGTGCCAGCAGATCCTGGACAGGGCTGAACACTGAAGCTTTCTTT
>.|.|TRBV9|TRBJ2-3
CASSVRYADTQYF
TGTGCCAGCAGCGTACGCTATGCAGATACGCAGTATTTT
>.|TRBD1|TRBV5-1|TRBJ2-1
CASSPGGFNEQFF
TGCGCCAGCAGTCCAGGGGGCTTCAATGAGCAGTTCTTC
>few|.|TRBV7-9|TRBJ2-3
CASSLLVAYTDTQYF
TGTGCCAGCAGCTTATTAGTAGCATACACAGATACGCAGTATTTT
>.|TRBD1|TRBV7-3|TRBJ1-1
CASRWGQQNTEAFF
TGTGCCAGCAGGTGGGGACAGCAGAACACTGAAGCTTTCTTT
>.|TRBD2|TRBV29-1|TRBJ2-3
CSVVAGGQGDTQYF
TGCAGCGTTGTAGCGGGAGGGCAAGGGGATACGCAGTATTTT
>.|.|TRBV12-3/TRBV12-4|TRBJ1-5
CASSNGTYFHQPQHF
TGTGCCAGCAGTAACGGGACATACTTCCACCAGCCCCAGCATTTT
>.|.|TRBV12-3/TRBV12-4|TRBJ2-1
CASSFSQGQGYNEQFF
TGTGCCAGCAGTTTTTCACAGGGACAAGGCTACAATGAGCAGTTCTTC